Following are 10 T cell receptor beta chains from one sample sequenced in a study of shared clonotypes between healthy human individuals. The protocol was immunoSEQ multiplex PCR, while the TCRdb copy is restricted to in-frame clones and leaves out a portion. This table has about 2.1 million clones, about 92% appearing once. Naive CD8 cells were CD45RO-negative, positively selected for CCR7, excluding terminally differentiated effector memory CD45RA+ cells. Sequencing was done on a sample of naive CD8+ T cells from PBMCs. Receptors were obtained from a man between 18 and 35 years old in good health. Some clones in this sample may be carry-over from other donors' samples.

This chain connects TRBV27 to TRBJ2-7; 10 bases line up with TRBD2. The junction had 7 bases not matched to a gene; V was cut back by 7 bases and J by 7 bases. CDR3 size: 13 residues. Germline V lookup: CDR1 MNHEY, CDR2 SMNVEV (reference sequence). The CDR3 reads CASKLAGSWEQYF. The CDR3 bases are TGTGCCAGCAAACTAGCGGGATCGTGGGAGCAGTACTTC.

This chain connects TRBV29-1 to TRBJ2-2, with 9 nucleotides matching TRBD2. The CDR3 has 15 residues. The ends lost 0 bases at V and 4 bases at J; junction bases unmatched: 3. Germline values: CDR1 SQVTM, CDR2 ANQGSEA. CDR3 bases: TGCAGCGTTGAAGATCGAGCGGGAGGCACCGGGGAGCTGTTTTTT. Translating gives CSVEDRAGGTGELFF.

The V and J genes are TRBV19 and TRBJ1-4; D remains unclear. Per the germline V gene, CDR1 is LNHDA and CDR2 is SQIVND (reference sequence). Trimming removed 6 bases from V and 8 bases from J, with 19 bases in between. CDR3 length equals 15 residues. The CDR3 loop reads CASSLFSAKWEKLFF. The DNA of the CDR3 is TGTGCCAGTAGCCTCTTCTCGGCCAAGTGGGAAAAACTGTTTTTT.

The chain couples TRBV19 to TRBJ2-5; 8 bases line up with TRBD2. This CDR3 has 17 residues. CDR1 is LNHDA, CDR2 SQIVND, per germline (reference sequence). With 4 bases clipped from V and 5 bases from J, the junction kept 15 bases outside the gene matches. The CDR3 DNA sequence: TGTGCCAGTAGTACCTATGGGGGTAGCGGGATCGGGGAGACCCAGTACTTC. This codes for CASSTYGGSGIGETQYF.

The chain carries TRBV29-1 and TRBJ2-7, with 9 bases fitting TRBD2. The CDR3 length is 13 residues. The V gene end was trimmed by 5 bases and the J gene end by 3 bases; junction bases not matched to a gene: 5. Germline CDR1 reads SQVTM; CDR2 reads ANQGSEA. For the CDR3, the DNA is TGCAGCGTTAGTGGCGGGAGGGGCTACGAGCAGTACTTC. Translation: CSVSGGRGYEQYF.

The genes are TRBV6-1 and TRBJ1-1; perhaps TRBD1 as D (6 bases). The germline gives CDR1 MNHNS, CDR2 SASEGT. The CDR3 loop spans 15 amino acids. Trimming stripped 1 base from V and 0 bases from J, with 9 bases between. CDR3 protein: CASSEVDRLNTEAFF. In DNA form, the CDR3 reads TGTGCCAGCAGTGAAGTGGACAGATTGAACACTGAAGCTTTCTTT.

The chain recombines TRBV11-3 with TRBJ1-1; 10 positions match TRBD1. CDR1 and CDR2 (germline): SGHNT, YENEEA. The CDR3 totals 13 residues. V trimming: 4 bases; J trimming: 7 bases; junction bases outside the gene matches: 3. The CDR3 sequence is CASSSDRGDEAFF. CDR3 bases: TGTGCCAGCAGCTCGGACAGGGGGGATGAAGCTTTCTTT.

J is TRBJ2-1 and V is TRBV4-1, with D perhaps assigned TRBD1 or TRBD2 (6 bases each). The CDR3 covers 16 residues. Trimming pared 0 bases from V and 6 bases from J, leaving 15 bases between. CDR1 is MGHRA and CDR2 is YSYEKL in the germline V gene. For the CDR3, the DNA is TGCGCCAGCAGCCAAGATTTGGGGGGCGTTATCAATGAGCAGTTCTTC. It is translated as CASSQDLGGVINEQFF.

This chain connects TRBV5-6 to TRBJ2-4; a possible D gene is TRBD1 (5 bases). V was clipped by 0 bases and J by 0 bases, with 10 bases between them. Germline V gene sequence: CDR1 SGHDT, CDR2 YYEEEE. This CDR3 is 16 amino acids long. The CDR3 loop is CASSLVTELAKNIQYF. Written as DNA, the CDR3 is TGTGCCAGCAGCTTGGTGACAGAATTAGCCAAAAACATTCAGTACTTC.

This chain uses TRBV30 with TRBJ2-6; D is perhaps TRBD1 (5 bases). Germline V gene lookup returns CDR1 GTSNPN and CDR2 SVGIG (reference sequence). The CDR3 totals 17 residues. The ends were cut back, 0 bases at V and 0 bases at J, with 12 bases in the middle. The CDR3: CAWSVRQRFSGANVLTF. As DNA, the CDR3 is TGTGCCTGGAGTGTACGACAGCGATTCTCTGGGGCCAACGTCCTGACTTTC.